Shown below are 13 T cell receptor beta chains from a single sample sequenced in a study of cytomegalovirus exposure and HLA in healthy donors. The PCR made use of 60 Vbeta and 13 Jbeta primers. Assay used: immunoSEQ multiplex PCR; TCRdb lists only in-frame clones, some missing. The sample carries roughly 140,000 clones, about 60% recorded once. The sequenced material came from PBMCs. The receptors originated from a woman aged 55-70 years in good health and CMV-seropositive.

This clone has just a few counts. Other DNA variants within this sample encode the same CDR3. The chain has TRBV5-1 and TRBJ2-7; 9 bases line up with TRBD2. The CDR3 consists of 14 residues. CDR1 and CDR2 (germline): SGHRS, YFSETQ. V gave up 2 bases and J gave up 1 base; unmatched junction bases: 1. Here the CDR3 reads CASSFSGSSYEQYF. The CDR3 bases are TGCGCCAGCAGCTTTAGCGGGAGTTCCTACGAGCAGTACTTC.

Here the CDR3 reads CASSKGTSDLTDTQYF. CDR3 coding DNA: TGTGCCAGCAGCAAAGGGACTAGCGACCTCACAGATACGCAGTATTTT. The rearrangement joins TRBV7-8 to TRBJ2-3; the match to TRBD2 covers 10 bases. The length of the CDR3 is 16 residues. The J segment lost 2 bases and the V segment lost 5 bases, leaving 7 bases of the junction unmatched. CDR1 is SGHVS and CDR2 is FQNEAQ in the germline V gene.

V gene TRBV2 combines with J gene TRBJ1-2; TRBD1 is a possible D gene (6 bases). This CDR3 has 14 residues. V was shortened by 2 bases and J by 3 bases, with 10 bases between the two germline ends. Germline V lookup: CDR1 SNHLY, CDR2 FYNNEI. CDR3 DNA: TGTGCCAGCAGTGAACAAGGGGGAGACTATGGCTACACCTTC. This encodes CASSEQGGDYGYTF.

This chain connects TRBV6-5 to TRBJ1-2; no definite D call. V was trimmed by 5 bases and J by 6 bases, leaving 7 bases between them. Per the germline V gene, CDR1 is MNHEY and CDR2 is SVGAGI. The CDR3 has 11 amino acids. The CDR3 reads CASSRGNGYTF. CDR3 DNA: TGTGCCAGCAGTCGAGGGAATGGCTACACCTTC.

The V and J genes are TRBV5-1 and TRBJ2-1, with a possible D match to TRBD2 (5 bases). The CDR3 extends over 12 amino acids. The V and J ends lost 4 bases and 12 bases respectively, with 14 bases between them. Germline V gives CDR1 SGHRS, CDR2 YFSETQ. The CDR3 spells CASSPTEERQFF. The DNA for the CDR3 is TGCGCCAGCAGCCCGACGGAGGAGAGGCAGTTCTTC.

CDR3 loop: CASRLDGTGSTDTQYF. In DNA form, the CDR3 reads TGTGCCAGCAGGCTAGATGGGACAGGCAGCACAGATACGCAGTATTTT. The chain links TRBV28 to TRBJ2-3; TRBD1 aligns across 8 bases. Germline CDR1 reads MDHEN; CDR2 reads SYDVKM. J was trimmed by 0 bases and V by 6 bases; bases with no gene match: 8. The CDR3 runs 16 residues.

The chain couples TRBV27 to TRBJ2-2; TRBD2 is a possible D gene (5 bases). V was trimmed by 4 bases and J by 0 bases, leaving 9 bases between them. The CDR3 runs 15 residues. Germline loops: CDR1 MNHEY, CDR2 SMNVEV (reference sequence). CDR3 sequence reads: CASSSWRTNTGELFF. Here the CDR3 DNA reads TGTGCCAGCAGTTCCTGGAGGACGAACACCGGGGAGCTGTTTTTT.

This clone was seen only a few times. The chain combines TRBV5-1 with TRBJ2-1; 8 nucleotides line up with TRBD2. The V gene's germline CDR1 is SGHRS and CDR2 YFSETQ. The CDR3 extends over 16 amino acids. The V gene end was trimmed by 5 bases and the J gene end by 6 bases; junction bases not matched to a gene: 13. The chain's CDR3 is CASRGPGLEMFNEQFF. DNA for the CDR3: TGCGCCAGCAGAGGGCCGGGACTAGAGATGTTCAATGAGCAGTTCTTC. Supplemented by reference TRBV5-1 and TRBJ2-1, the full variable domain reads KAGVTQTPRYLIKTRGQQVTLSCSPISGHRSVSWYQQTPGQGLQFLFEYFSETQRNKGNFPGRFSGRQFSNSRSEMNVSTLELGDSALYLCASRGPGLEMFNEQFFGPGTRLTVL.

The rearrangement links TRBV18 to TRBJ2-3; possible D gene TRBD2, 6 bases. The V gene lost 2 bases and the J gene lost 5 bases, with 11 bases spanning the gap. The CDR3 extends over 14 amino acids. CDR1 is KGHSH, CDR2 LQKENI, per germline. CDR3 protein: CASSPLREVDTQYF. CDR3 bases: TGTGCCAGCTCACCATTAAGGGAGGTAGATACGCAGTATTTT.

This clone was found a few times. The CDR3 nucleotides are TGTGCCAGCAGTTGGGACAGAAGCACAGATACGCAGTATTTT. Its protein is CASSWDRSTDTQYF. The gene calls are TRBV28 and TRBJ2-3; TRBD1 matches at 7 bases. After removal of 4 bases from V and 0 bases from J, the junction contained 1 base not matched to a gene. The CDR3 has 14 residues. From germline, CDR1 is MDHEN and CDR2 SYDVKM. The variable domain in full, completed from reference TRBV28 and TRBJ2-3, reads DVKVTQSSRYLVKRTGEKVFLECVQDMDHENMFWYRQDPGLGLRLIYFSYDVKMKEKGDIPEGYSVSREKKERFSLILESASTNQTSMYLCASSWDRSTDTQYFGPGTRLTVL.

The CDR3 nucleotides are TGTGCCAGCAGGGAGACGTCAGATACCGGGGAGCTGTTTTTT. It is translated as CASRETSDTGELFF. The chain is built from TRBV9 and TRBJ2-2; D not resolved. The CDR3 spans 14 residues. Deletions cut 5 bases from V and 5 bases from J, with 13 bases between. Germline lookup yields CDR1 SGDLS and CDR2 YYNGEE.

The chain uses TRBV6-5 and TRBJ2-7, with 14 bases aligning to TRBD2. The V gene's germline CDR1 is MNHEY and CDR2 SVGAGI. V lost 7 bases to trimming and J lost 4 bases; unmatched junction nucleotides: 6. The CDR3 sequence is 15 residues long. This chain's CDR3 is CASTGLAGGVYEQYF. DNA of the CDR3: TGTGCCAGCACCGGACTAGCGGGAGGAGTATACGAGCAGTACTTC.

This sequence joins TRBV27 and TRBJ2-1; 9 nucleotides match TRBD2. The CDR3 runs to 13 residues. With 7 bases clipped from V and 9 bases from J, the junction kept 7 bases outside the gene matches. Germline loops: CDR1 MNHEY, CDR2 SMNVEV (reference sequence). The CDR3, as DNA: TGTGCCAGCACTGCCTTAGCGGGAGCTGAGCAGTTCTTC. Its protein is CASTALAGAEQFF.